This record concerns one T cell receptor beta chain sequence. This table comes from immunoSEQ multiplex PCR, and its TCRdb copy is limited to in-frame clones, with some not included. The table lists about 16,000 clones, approximately 77% of them singletons. The data are from a study of T cell clones after liver transplantation. About the research overall: TCRbeta sequencing after a pre-transplant mixed lymphocyte reaction identified graft-donor-reactive clones, later tracked in post-transplant blood. Samples came pre-transplant, pre-randomization before withdrawal, and post-randomization after withdrawal ended.

Germline V gene data show CDR1 as SGHTA and CDR2 as FQGNSA. This CDR3 is 11 amino acids long. V shed 8 bases and J shed 5 bases, with 9 bases lying between them. The sample in question was CD8+ T cells from blood, obtained approximately 4 years after liver transplant. The origin of this receptor is a human patient who received a liver transplant. Some T cells may have come from the graft donor. The chain employs TRBV7-2 and TRBJ1-1; D is ambiguous. CDR3: CASLGTTEAFF. The CDR3 coding sequence is TGTGCCAGCTTAGGCACGACTGAAGCTTTCTTT.